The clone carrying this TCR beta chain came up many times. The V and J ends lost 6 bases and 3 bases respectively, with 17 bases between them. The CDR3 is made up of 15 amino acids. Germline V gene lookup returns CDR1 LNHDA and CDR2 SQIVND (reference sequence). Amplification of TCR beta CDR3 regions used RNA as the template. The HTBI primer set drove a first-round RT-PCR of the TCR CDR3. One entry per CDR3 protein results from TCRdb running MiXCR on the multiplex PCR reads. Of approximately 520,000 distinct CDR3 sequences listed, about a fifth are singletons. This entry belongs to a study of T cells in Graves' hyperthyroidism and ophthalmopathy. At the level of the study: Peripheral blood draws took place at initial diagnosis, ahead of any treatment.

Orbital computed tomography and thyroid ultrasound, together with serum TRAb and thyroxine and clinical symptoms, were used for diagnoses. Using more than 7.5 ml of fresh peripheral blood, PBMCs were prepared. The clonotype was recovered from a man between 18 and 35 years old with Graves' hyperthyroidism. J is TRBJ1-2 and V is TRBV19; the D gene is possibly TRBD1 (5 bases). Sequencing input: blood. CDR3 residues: CASRHRQMMDYGYTF. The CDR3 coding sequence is TGTGCCAGTAGACACCGACAGATGATGGACTATGGCTACACCTTC.